This note documents a single T cell receptor (beta chain) sequence. Its target is not known. Germline CDR1 and CDR2: SEHNR and FQNEAQ (reference sequence). There are 15 residues in the CDR3. Deletions cut 3 bases from V and 6 bases from J, with 17 bases between. The sample comes from a study of CD8 T cells in Susac syndrome. Study results and limitations: It was acknowledged by the study that relatively few individuals were included in its TCR sequencing and HLA analysis.

0.5 to 1 ug RNA was reverse transcribed with random hexamers. An immunoSEQ multiplex PCR generated amplified TCR beta CDR3 products spanning 54 Vbeta and 13 Jbeta. Via MiXCR, TCRdb re-called the immunoSEQ multiplex PCR reads, giving one row per CDR3 protein. Of more than 200,000 distinct CDR3 sequences listed, 80% to 95% were seen once; the top ten hold around 0.15%. In blood CD8+ and CD4+ T cells, TCR beta underwent sequencing. The chain links TRBV7-9 to TRBJ1-1; no definite D call. Input material: CD8+ T cells from PBMCs. This sequence was found in a human donor with multiple sclerosis. CDR3 sequence reads: CASSFVQFPPPEAFF. CDR3 sequence (DNA): TGTGCCAGCAGCTTTGTACAGTTTCCCCCACCTGAAGCTTTCTTT.